The 26 T cell receptor beta chains below all came from one sample that was sequenced in a study of spatial heterogeneity in lung cancer. Described time point: sample taken at primary tumor resection. No cell sorting; template was whole RNA from tumor, lung tissue or PBMC. TCRdb passed the 5' RACE reads through MiXCR, listing each CDR3 protein once. The table shows around 8,000 distinct CDR3 sequences, with over 7% occurring only once. Sequencing was performed on PBMCs, taken at surgery. These receptors were obtained from a male donor with early-stage non-small cell lung cancer.

This clonotype has ten or more counts. Little can be read into the size of this beta chain, an off-target read in a library designed for alpha chains. The V call is TRBV20-1, the J call TRBJ2-2; 13 bases align to TRBD2. CDR3 length: 16 residues. The V and J ends lost 1 base and 5 bases, in that order; junction bases with no gene match: 4. Germline CDR1 DFQATT, CDR2 SNEGSKA (reference sequence). CDR3 region: CSARGTSGSGTGELFF. CDR3 in DNA: TGCAGTGCTAGAGGGACTAGCGGGAGTGGGACCGGGGAGCTGTTTTTT.

As for this clonotype: A library prepared for alpha chains yielded this beta chain as an off-target read; its size is of little meaning. V and J are TRBV7-2 and TRBJ2-7; the D is unclear. CDR3 size: 13 residues. The V end was cut by 0 bases, the J end by 3 bases, with 6 bases between. The germline gives CDR1 SGHTA, CDR2 FQGNSA. The CDR3 sequence: CASSLAPDYEQYF. CDR3 nucleotides: TGTGCCAGCAGCTTAGCCCCAGACTACGAGCAGTACTTC.

By its share, this clonotype is medium-sized. Because this beta chain is a stray read in a library intended to capture alpha chains, its abundance should not be given much weight. The CDR3 nucleotides read TGTGCCAGCAGAGCACAGGGGAACACTGAAGCTTTCTTT. Translated: CASRAQGNTEAFF. This chain uses TRBV12-3 or TRBV12-4 with TRBJ1-1; D perhaps matches TRBD1 (6 bases). The CDR3 extends over 13 amino acids. With 6 bases removed from V and 1 base from J, the gap between germline ends came to 9 bases.

This clonotype appeared many times. This beta chain lies outside the target of a library built for alpha chains; its clone size means little. The V gene is TRBV12-3 or TRBV12-4, the J gene TRBJ2-7; 8 nucleotides align to TRBD1. CDR3 length: 11 amino acids. The trim removed 1 base at V and 12 bases at J, leaving 2 bases unmatched. The CDR3 sequence: CASSLGTGLYF. The CDR3 coding sequence is TGTGCCAGCAGTTTAGGGACAGGGTTGTACTTC.

This clonotype was detected ten times or more. The library was prepared for alpha chains; this beta chain is a stray read, so its frequency means little. The chain carries TRBV4-3 and TRBJ2-6, with TRBD1 identical over 9 bases. CDR1 and CDR2 (germline): LGHNA, YSLEER. This CDR3 is built from 18 residues. The V gene end was trimmed by 0 bases and the J gene end by 3 bases; junction bases not matched to a gene: 6. The CDR3 region is CASSQDRTGGFGANVLTF. Written as DNA, the CDR3 is TGCGCCAGCAGCCAAGATAGAACAGGGGGCTTTGGGGCCAACGTCCTGACTTTC.

This clonotype was found many times. The library was built for alpha chains, so this beta chain is an off-target read and its size means little. This chain uses TRBV23-1 with TRBJ1-5; D unclear. TRBV23-1 is an ORF for which the function is uncertain. The CDR3 has 13 residues. The germline V and J ends were trimmed by 2 bases and 4 bases, with 6 bases remaining between them. The CDR3 DNA is TGCGCCAGCAGTCAAGGGCAAAATCAGCCCCAGCATTTT. Its translation: CASSQGQNQPQHF.

This clonotype is deemed medium-sized. Little can be read into the size of this beta chain, an off-target read in a library designed for alpha chains. CDR3 sequence reads: CASSLDARVPLHF. The CDR3 nucleotides read TGTGCCAGCAGTTTAGATGCCAGGGTGCCCCTCCACTTT. This chain joins TRBV12-3 or TRBV12-4 and TRBJ1-6; the D gene is possibly TRBD1 (5 bases). CDR3 length: 13 amino acids. Deletions cut 1 base from V and 13 bases from J, with 11 bases between.

This clonotype was seen repeatedly, ten times or more. This beta chain represents an off-target read in a library built for alpha chains; its size is of limited meaning. In nucleotides, the CDR3 is TGTGCCAGCAGGACCCCCTGGGTCACTGAAGCTTTCTTT. It yields the protein CASRTPWVTEAFF. This chain links TRBV6-5 with TRBJ1-1, with unresolved D. The CDR3 sequence is 13 residues long. Deletions cut 6 bases from V and 4 bases from J, with 12 bases between. The germline V gene has CDR1 MNHEY and CDR2 SVGAGI.

This clonotype is medium-sized by share. This beta chain slipped into a library made for alpha chains as a stray read, so its size is not meaningful. The chain joins TRBV7-9 to TRBJ1-4; D possibly corresponds to TRBD1 (6 bases). The ends were cut back, 3 bases at V and 4 bases at J, with 15 bases in the middle. Germline V CDR1 and CDR2: SEHNR, FQNEAQ (reference sequence). The CDR3 contains 16 residues. The CDR3 sequence: CASSFAGAGVNEKLFF. The CDR3 DNA reads TGTGCCAGCAGCTTCGCGGGGGCAGGCGTTAATGAAAAACTGTTTTTT.

This clonotype came up many times. This beta chain appears as a stray read in a library generated for alpha chains; its size is not informative. The chain combines TRBV29-1 with TRBJ2-1, with 16 bases lining up with TRBD2. This CDR3 contains 17 residues. In germline, CDR1 is SQVTM, CDR2 ANQGSEA. J gave up 7 bases and V 1 base, and 7 bases lay outside the gene matches. The CDR3 coding sequence is TGCAGCGTTGAAGGGGGACTAGCGGGAGGGAGGGGTAATGAGCAGTTCTTC. Translated: CSVEGGLAGGRGNEQFF.

This clonotype was picked up many times. The library was designed around alpha chains, so this beta chain is a stray read whose abundance carries little weight. Here the CDR3 reads CSVGGGDGQPQHF. The CDR3 DNA follows: TGCAGCGTTGGAGGAGGGGACGGTCAGCCCCAGCATTTT. The chain joins TRBV29-1 to TRBJ1-5; weak D call: TRBD1 (5 bases). Germline lookup yields CDR1 SQVTM and CDR2 ANQGSEA. The ends were cut back, 4 bases at V and 6 bases at J, with 13 bases in the middle. CDR3 length: 13 residues.

This clonotype was seen repeatedly, ten times or more. A library prepared for alpha chains yielded this beta chain as an off-target read; its size is of little meaning. The chain links TRBV7-2 to TRBJ1-5; weak D call: TRBD1 (5 bases). The CDR3 consists of 16 residues. Trimming stripped 5 bases from V and 2 bases from J, with 16 bases between. Germline V lookup: CDR1 SGHTA, CDR2 FQGNSA. CDR3 region: CASSPPGGAGNQPQHF. Here the CDR3 DNA reads TGTGCCAGCAGCCCCCCAGGCGGGGCGGGCAATCAGCCCCAGCATTTT. Complete variable domain (other parts from reference TRBV7-2 and TRBJ1-5): GAGVSQSPSNKVTEKGKDVELRCDPISGHTALYWYRQSLGQGLEFLIYFQGNSAPDKSGLPSDRFSAERTGGSVSTLTIQRTQQEDSAVYLCASSPPGGAGNQPQHFGDGTRLSIL.

Ten or more counts support this clonotype. Being off target in a library aimed at alpha chains, this beta chain has a size of little meaning. This rearrangement joins TRBV5-1 to TRBJ2-1; 10 bases are a match to TRBD1. The germline V gene encodes CDR1 SGHRS and CDR2 YFSETQ. The ends lost 3 bases at V and 5 bases at J; junction bases unmatched: 2. This CDR3 is 14 amino acids long. The CDR3 sequence: CASSSGQGDNEQFF. As DNA, the CDR3 is TGCGCCAGCAGCTCTGGACAGGGGGACAATGAGCAGTTCTTC.

Of note for this clonotype: The library was designed around alpha chains, so this beta chain is a stray read whose abundance carries little weight. The V gene is TRBV27, the J gene TRBJ1-4; TRBD1 is a possible D gene (6 bases). Germline values: CDR1 MNHEY, CDR2 SMNVEV (reference sequence). The ends were cut back, 4 bases at V and 8 bases at J, with 17 bases in the middle. The CDR3 contains 15 residues. The CDR3: CASSSSGAEEEKLFF. CDR3 nucleotides: TGTGCCAGCAGTTCCTCAGGGGCCGAGGAGGAAAAACTGTTTTTT.

This clonotype occurred many times. The size of this beta chain means little, since it is a stray read in a library made for alpha chains. V gene TRBV5-1 combines with J gene TRBJ2-5, with D maybe TRBD2 (5 bases). Germline V gene lookup returns CDR1 SGHRS and CDR2 YFSETQ. Deletions cut 6 bases from V and 2 bases from J, with 26 bases between. This CDR3 is 18 amino acids long. The CDR3 sequence is CASKIGMSIPSGQETQYF. The CDR3 DNA reads as TGCGCCAGCAAAATTGGGATGTCCATCCCCAGCGGACAAGAGACCCAGTACTTC.

Many counts were recorded for this clonotype. The library was designed around alpha chains, so this beta chain is a stray read whose abundance carries little weight. The chain uses TRBV5-1 and TRBJ1-2; no reliable D call. The ends were cut back, 3 bases at V and 7 bases at J, with 10 bases in the middle. Germline assignment: CDR1 SGHRS and CDR2 YFSETQ. The CDR3 length is 12 residues. In nucleotides, the CDR3 is TGCGCCAGCAGCTCCGGAGACGGTGGCTACACCTTC. It yields the protein CASSSGDGGYTF.

This clonotype was detected many times. The library was designed around alpha chains, so this beta chain is a stray read whose abundance carries little weight. The rearrangement uses TRBV6-1 and TRBJ2-3; D call uncertain. Looked up from germline, CDR1 is MNHNS and CDR2 is SASEGT. Trimming removed 6 bases at V and 0 bases at J, with 10 bases between. The CDR3 length is 14 residues. For the CDR3, the DNA is TGTGCCAGCAGAAGTACGTTGAGCACAGATACGCAGTATTTT. Its translation is CASRSTLSTDTQYF.

This clonotype was seen at least ten times. A library prepared for alpha chains yielded this beta chain as an off-target read; its size is of little meaning. The V gene is TRBV15, the J gene TRBJ1-5; D might be TRBD1 (5 bases). The CDR3 has 13 residues. V lost 7 bases and J 3 bases, leaving 10 bases between the germline ends. Germline V CDR1 and CDR2: LNHNV, YYDKDF (reference sequence). CDR3 nucleotide sequence: TGTGCCACCACGGACACCTACAATCAGCCCCAGCATTTT. It is translated as CATTDTYNQPQHF.

In its sample, this clonotype was seen many times. Since the library was made to target alpha chains, this beta chain is a stray read and its abundance is not meaningful. Here the CDR3 DNA reads TGCAGCGCCAAAAGACAGGATCCTGGAAACACCATATATTTT. Encoded protein: CSAKRQDPGNTIYF. The chain joins TRBV29-1 to TRBJ1-3; D possibly corresponds to TRBD1 (6 bases). This CDR3 contains 14 residues. Germline values: CDR1 SQVTM, CDR2 ANQGSEA. Trimming stripped 7 bases from V and 2 bases from J, with 15 bases between.

This clonotype occurred many times. This beta chain is a stray sequence in a library constructed for alpha chains; its clone size is not meaningful. The V call is TRBV9, the J call TRBJ2-5; 9 bases align to TRBD2. Germline CDR1 is SGDLS and CDR2 is YYNGEE. Trimming removed 5 bases from V and 5 bases from J; junction bases left unmatched: 10. CDR3 length equals 15 residues. CDR3 in amino acids: CASRASGIATETQYF. CDR3 in DNA: TGTGCCAGCAGGGCTAGCGGGATAGCAACGGAGACCCAGTACTTC.

This clonotype showed up many times. Little can be read into the size of this beta chain, an off-target read in a library designed for alpha chains. In DNA, the CDR3 is TGTGCCAGTACCCCTCACTCGGGATCCGGGGAGCTGTTTTTT. Translated: CASTPHSGSGELFF. The chain recombines TRBV19 with TRBJ2-2, with a weak D call TRBD2 (5 bases). V lost 7 bases and J lost 6, with 15 bases in between. CDR1 LNHDA and CDR2 SQIVND come from the germline V gene (reference sequence). The CDR3 sequence is 14 residues long.

The sample holds many counts of this clonotype. Being off target in a library aimed at alpha chains, this beta chain has a size of little meaning. The V call is TRBV18, the J call TRBJ2-3; no clear D. The V and J ends lost 3 bases and 6 bases respectively, with 4 bases between them. Germline CDR1 and CDR2: KGHSH and LQKENI. This CDR3 is built from 11 residues. The CDR3 loop reads CASSPVDTQYF. In DNA form, the CDR3 reads TGTGCCAGCTCACCCGTCGATACGCAGTATTTT.

This clonotype was found a few times. The library was built for alpha chains, so this beta chain is an off-target read and its size means little. The chain links TRBV6-6 to TRBJ1-4; D unclear. From germline, CDR1 is MNHNY and CDR2 SVGAGI (reference sequence). Trimming took off 6 bases at V and 0 bases at J, with 2 bases between the two ends. This CDR3 spans 12 amino acids. As DNA, the CDR3 is TGTGCCAGCAGAACAACTAATGAAAAACTGTTTTTT. Translation: CASRTTNEKLFF.

Comments on this clonotype: The library was prepared for alpha chains; this beta chain is a stray read, so its frequency means little. The V call is TRBV3-1, the J call TRBJ1-1, with D uncertain. This CDR3 is built from 15 residues. Deletions cut 7 bases from V and 5 bases from J, with 20 bases between. The germline gives CDR1 LGHDT, CDR2 YNNKEL (reference sequence). This chain's CDR3 is CASTLASTRWTEAFF. CDR3 in DNA: TGTGCCAGCACTCTTGCTTCCACTAGATGGACTGAAGCTTTCTTT.

This clonotype has ten or more counts. This beta chain is off target for a library built for alpha chains, so its abundance means little. The V call is TRBV7-2, the J call TRBJ1-3, with D maybe TRBD1 (6 bases). The CDR3 consists of 16 residues. CDR1 is SGHTA and CDR2 is FQGNSA in the germline V gene. V lost 1 base to trimming and J lost 3 bases, with 13 bases between them. Written as DNA, the CDR3 is TGTGCCAGCAGCTTAGTTTCCGGGGGCAATGGAAACACCATATATTTT. Translated: CASSLVSGGNGNTIYF.

This clonotype was counted ten times or more. This beta chain lies outside the target of a library built for alpha chains; its clone size means little. This chain connects TRBV20-1 to TRBJ2-5; tentatively, D is TRBD1 or TRBD2 (5 bases each). Germline values: CDR1 DFQATT, CDR2 SNEGSKA (reference sequence). This CDR3 spans 12 amino acids. Trimming took off 6 bases at V and 8 bases at J, with 16 bases between the two ends. CDR3: CSAGDPSGTQYF. CDR3 coding DNA: TGCAGTGCCGGGGACCCCTCGGGAACCCAGTACTTC.